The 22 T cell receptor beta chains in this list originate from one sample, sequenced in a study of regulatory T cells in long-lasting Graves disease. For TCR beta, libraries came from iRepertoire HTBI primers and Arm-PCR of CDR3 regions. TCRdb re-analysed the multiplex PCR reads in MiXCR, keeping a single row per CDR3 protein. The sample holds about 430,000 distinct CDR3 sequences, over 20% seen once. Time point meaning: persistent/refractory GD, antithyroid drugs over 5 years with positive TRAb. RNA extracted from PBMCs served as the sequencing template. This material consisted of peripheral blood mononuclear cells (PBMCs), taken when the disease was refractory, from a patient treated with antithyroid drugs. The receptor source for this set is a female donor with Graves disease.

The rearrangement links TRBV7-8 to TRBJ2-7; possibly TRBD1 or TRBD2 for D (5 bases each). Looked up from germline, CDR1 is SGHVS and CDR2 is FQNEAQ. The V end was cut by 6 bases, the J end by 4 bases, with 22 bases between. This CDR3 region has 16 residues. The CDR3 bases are TGTGCCAGCAGTCCCACCTCCCCCGGGACGTGGTACGAGCAGTACTTC. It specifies CASSPTSPGTWYEQYF.

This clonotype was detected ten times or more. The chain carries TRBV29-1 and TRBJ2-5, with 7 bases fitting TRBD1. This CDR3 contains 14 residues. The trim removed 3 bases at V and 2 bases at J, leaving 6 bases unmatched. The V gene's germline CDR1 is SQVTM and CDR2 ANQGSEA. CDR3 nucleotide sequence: TGCAGCGTTGACCCAGCAGGGGGTCAAGAGACCCAGTACTTC. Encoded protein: CSVDPAGGQETQYF.

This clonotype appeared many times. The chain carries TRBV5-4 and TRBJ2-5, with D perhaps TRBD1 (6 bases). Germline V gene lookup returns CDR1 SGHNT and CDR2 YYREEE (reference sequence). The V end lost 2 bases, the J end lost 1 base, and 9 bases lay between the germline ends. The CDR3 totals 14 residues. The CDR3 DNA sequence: TGTGCCAGCAGCTTCTGGACAGCCCAAGAGACCCAGTACTTC. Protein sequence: CASSFWTAQETQYF.

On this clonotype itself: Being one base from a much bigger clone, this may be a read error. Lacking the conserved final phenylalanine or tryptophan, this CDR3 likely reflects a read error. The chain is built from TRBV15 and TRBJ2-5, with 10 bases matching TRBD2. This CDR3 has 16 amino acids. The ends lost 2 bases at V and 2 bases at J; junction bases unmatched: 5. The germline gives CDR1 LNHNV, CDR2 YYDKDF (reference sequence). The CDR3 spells CATSRRTSGWQETQYS. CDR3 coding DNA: TGTGCCACCAGCAGACGGACTAGCGGATGGCAAGAGACCCAGTACTCC.

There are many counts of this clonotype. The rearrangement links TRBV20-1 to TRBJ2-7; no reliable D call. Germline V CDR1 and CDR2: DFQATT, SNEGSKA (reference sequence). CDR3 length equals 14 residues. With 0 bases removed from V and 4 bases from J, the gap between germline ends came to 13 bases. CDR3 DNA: TGCAGTGCTAGAGAGGTCCGAGCAGCATACGAGCAGTACTTC. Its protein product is CSAREVRAAYEQYF.

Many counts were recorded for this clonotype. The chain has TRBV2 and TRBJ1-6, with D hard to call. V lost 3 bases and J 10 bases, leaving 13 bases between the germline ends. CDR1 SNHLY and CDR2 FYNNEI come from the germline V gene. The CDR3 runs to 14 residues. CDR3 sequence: CASSEKFVESPLHF. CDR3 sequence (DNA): TGTGCCAGCAGTGAGAAGTTTGTGGAATCACCCCTCCACTTT.

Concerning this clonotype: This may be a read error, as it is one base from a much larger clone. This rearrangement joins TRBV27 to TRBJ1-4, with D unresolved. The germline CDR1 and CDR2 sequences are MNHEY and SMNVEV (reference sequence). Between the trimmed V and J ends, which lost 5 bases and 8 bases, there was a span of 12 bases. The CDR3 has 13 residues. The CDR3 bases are TGTGCCAGCAGTACCCAACCCCCAGAAAAACTGTTTTTT. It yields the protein CASSTQPPEKLFF.

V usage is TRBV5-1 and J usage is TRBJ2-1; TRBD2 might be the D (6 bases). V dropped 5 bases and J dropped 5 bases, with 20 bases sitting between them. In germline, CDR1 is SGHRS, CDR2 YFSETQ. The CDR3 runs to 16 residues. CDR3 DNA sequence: TGCGCCAGCAGGCCGACTAGTTCGGTCCAAAACAATGAGCAGTTCTTC. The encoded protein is CASRPTSSVQNNEQFF.

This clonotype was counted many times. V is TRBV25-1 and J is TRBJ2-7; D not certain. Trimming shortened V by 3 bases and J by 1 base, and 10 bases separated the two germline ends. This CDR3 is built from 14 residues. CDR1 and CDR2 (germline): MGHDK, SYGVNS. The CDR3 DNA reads TGTGCCAGCAGTGAGTTGGACGGATCCTACGAGCAGTACTTC. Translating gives CASSELDGSYEQYF.

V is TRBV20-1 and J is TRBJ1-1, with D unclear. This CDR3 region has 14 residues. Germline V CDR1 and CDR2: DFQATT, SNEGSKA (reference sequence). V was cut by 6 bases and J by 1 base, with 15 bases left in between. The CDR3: CSAEDGTTNTEAFF. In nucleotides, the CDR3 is TGCAGTGCGGAGGATGGAACTACGAACACTGAAGCTTTCTTT.

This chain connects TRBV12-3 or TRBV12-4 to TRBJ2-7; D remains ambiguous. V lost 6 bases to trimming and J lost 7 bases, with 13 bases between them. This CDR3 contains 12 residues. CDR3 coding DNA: TGTGCCAGCAGAATAGGGTACGAGGAGCAGTACTTC. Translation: CASRIGYEEQYF.

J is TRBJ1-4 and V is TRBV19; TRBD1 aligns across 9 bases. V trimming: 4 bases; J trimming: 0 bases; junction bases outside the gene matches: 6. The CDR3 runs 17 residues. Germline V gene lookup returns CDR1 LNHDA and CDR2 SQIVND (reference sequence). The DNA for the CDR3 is TGTGCCAGTAGTACAAGGGACAGGGTTTCAACTAATGAAAAACTGTTTTTT. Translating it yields CASSTRDRVSTNEKLFF.

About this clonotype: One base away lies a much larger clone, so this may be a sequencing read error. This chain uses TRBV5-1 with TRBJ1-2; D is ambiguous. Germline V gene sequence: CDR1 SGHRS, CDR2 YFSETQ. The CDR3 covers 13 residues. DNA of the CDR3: TGTGCCAGCAGCGCCTCGAGGAGCTATGGCCACACCTTC. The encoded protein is CASSASRSYGHTF.

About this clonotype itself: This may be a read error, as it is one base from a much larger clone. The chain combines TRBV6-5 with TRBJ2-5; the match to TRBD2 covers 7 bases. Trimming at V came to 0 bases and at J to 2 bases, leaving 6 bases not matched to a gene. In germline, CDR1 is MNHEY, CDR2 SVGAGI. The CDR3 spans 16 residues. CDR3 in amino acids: CASSYSKLAVQETQYF. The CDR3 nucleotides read TGTGCCAGCAGTTACTCGAAGCTAGCGGTGCAAGAGACCCAGTACTTC.

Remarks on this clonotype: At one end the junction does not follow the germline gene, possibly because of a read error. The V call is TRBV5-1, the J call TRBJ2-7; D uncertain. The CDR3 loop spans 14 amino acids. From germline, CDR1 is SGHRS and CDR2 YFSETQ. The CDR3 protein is CASSLVGNSYEQCF. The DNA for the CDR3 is TGCGCCAGCAGCTTGGTAGGCAACTCCTACGAGCAGTGCTTC.

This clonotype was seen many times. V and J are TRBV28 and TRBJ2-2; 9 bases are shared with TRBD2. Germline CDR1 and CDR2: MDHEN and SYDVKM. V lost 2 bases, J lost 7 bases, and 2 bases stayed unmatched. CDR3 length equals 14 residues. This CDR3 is CASSLKRGDGELFF. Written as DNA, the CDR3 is TGTGCCAGCAGTTTAAAGCGGGGGGACGGGGAGCTGTTTTTT.

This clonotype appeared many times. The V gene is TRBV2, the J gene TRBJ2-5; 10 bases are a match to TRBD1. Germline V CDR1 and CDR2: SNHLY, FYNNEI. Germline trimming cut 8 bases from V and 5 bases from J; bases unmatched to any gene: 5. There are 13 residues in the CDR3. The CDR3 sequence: CASGTGDEETQYF. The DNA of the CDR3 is TGTGCCAGCGGGACAGGGGATGAGGAGACCCAGTACTTC.

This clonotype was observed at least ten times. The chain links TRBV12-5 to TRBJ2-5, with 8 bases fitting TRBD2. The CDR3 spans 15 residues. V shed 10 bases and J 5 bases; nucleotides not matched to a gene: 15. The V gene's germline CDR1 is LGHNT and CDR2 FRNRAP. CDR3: CATLAREAPGETQYF. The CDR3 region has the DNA TGTGCTACCCTGGCGCGGGAGGCCCCCGGGGAGACCCAGTACTTC.

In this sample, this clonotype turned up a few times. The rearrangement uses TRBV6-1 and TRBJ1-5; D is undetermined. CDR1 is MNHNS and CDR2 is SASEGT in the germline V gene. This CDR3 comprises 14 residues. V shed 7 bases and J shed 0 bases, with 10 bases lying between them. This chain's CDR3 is CASMWEYSNQPQHF. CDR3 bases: TGTGCCAGCATGTGGGAATATAGCAATCAGCCCCAGCATTTT.

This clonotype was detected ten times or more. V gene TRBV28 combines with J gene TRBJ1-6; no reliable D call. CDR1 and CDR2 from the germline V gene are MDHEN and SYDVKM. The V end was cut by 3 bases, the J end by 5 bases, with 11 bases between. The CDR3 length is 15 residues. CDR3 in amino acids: CASSLVGKNNSPLHF. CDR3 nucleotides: TGTGCCAGCAGTTTGGTCGGAAAGAATAATTCACCCCTCCACTTT.

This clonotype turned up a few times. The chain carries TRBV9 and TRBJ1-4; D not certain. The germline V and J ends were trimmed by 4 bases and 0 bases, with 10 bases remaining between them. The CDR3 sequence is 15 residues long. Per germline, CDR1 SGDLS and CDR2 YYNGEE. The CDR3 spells CASSTHGATNEKLFF. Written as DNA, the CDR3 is TGTGCCAGCAGCACCCACGGTGCAACTAATGAAAAACTGTTTTTT. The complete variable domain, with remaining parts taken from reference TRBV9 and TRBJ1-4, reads DSGVTQTPKHLITATGQRVTLRCSPRSGDLSVYWYQQSLDQGLQFLIQYYNGEERAKGNILERFSAQQFPDLHSELNLSSLELGDSALYFCASSTHGATNEKLFFGSGTQLSVL.

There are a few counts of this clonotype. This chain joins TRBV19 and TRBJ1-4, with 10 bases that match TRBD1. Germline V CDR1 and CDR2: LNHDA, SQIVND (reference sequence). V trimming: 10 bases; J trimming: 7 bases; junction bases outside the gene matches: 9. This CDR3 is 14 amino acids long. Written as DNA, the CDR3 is TGTGCCACCGCGGTGGGACAGGGGTCTGAAAAACTGTTTTTT. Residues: CATAVGQGSEKLFF. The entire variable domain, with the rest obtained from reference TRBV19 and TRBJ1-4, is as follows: DGGITQSPKYLFRKEGQNVTLSCEQNLNHDAMYWYRQDPGQGLRLIYYSQIVNDFQKGDIAEGYSVSREKKESFPLTVTSAQKNPTAFYLCATAVGQGSEKLFFGSGTQLSVL.